The present T cell receptor (beta chain) was sequenced within a study of T cell responses to AZD1222 COVID-19 vaccine. As regards this clone: Its antigen is currently unknown. The sample has other DNA sequences that encode this CDR3 too.

Germline-derived CDR1 and CDR2 are SGHDN and FVKESK. V was pared by 1 base and J by 6 bases, with 9 bases between. The CDR3 covers 13 residues. Sequencing was performed with immunoSEQ multiplex PCR; in TCRdb, only in-frame clones are kept and a portion is missing. The sample consists of about 130,000 clones, under 90% of them appearing once. Findings and limits, study-wide: A mostly white British donor set with more females was recruited, and clonal diversity was possibly underestimated. A reported finding is that nearly half of spike-specific TCRs target unmutated variant regions.

The sequence derives from an adult in good health. The sequencing here drew on peripheral blood, taken on day 0 of AZD1222 vaccination. This chain connects TRBV14 to TRBJ1-1; D unresolved. The CDR3: CASSQGEGAEAFF. As DNA, the CDR3 is TGTGCCAGCAGCCAAGGGGAGGGAGCTGAAGCTTTCTTT. Variable domain in full (rest from reference TRBV14 and TRBJ1-1): EAGVTQFPSHSVIEKGQTVTLRCDPISGHDNLYWYRRVMGKEIKFLLHFVKESKQDESGMPNNRFLAERTGGTYSTLKVQPAELEDSGVYFCASSQGEGAEAFFGQGTRLTVV.